The 31 T cell receptor beta chains below come from one sample, sequenced in a study of tumor-infiltrating lymphocytes in primary liver carcinoma. TCR beta cDNA was made from 500 ng total RNA with a constant-region primer. Employing slightly modified ARM-PCR, three nested multiplex PCR rounds were run, and these gave rise to the TCR beta libraries. Researchers ran the first two PCR rounds for approximately 10 cycles each with TRBV1-TRBV30 forward primers and a C-beta reverse primer. TCRdb reprocessed the multiplex PCR reads with MiXCR, giving one entry per CDR3 protein. This repertoire shows more than 20,000 distinct CDR3 sequences, more than 75% found once; its top ten account for approximately 40%. The roughly 20-34 mg bulk tissue piece was not sorted before simultaneous RNA and DNA extraction. Sequenced: liver tumor tissue from sampling region 2. Noted subset: tumor region T2, inferior pole. The receptors originated from a woman in her 30s with primary liver carcinoma and hepatitis B virus infection.

About this clonotype itself: One junction end disagrees with the germline gene, perhaps due to a read error. This chain joins TRBV6-2 or TRBV6-3 and TRBJ2-7, with D possibly being TRBD1 or TRBD2 (5 bases each). The V gene's germline CDR1 is MNHEY and CDR2 SVGEGT. The CDR3 length is 13 residues. Here the CDR3 reads CVSSHMEVGEQYF. The CDR3 nucleotides read TGTGTCAGCAGTCACATGGAGGTAGGGGAGCAATACTTC.

This clonotype was found a few times. One junction end disagrees with the germline gene, perhaps due to a read error. This sequence joins TRBV12-3 or TRBV12-4 and TRBJ2-3, with D maybe TRBD2 (5 bases). The CDR3 runs to 15 residues. CDR3 sequence reads: CVSSFPPPSTDTQYF. DNA for the CDR3: TGTGTCAGTAGTTTTCCCCCTCCTAGCACGGATACGCAGTATTTT.

Of note for this clonotype: An end of the junction does not agree with germline; a read error may underlie this. This chain links TRBV4-3 with TRBJ2-6; maybe TRBD2 (5 bases). Per germline, CDR1 LGHNA and CDR2 YSLEER. The CDR3 is 19 amino acids. The CDR3 protein is CVSRQESSEIGSGANVLTF. CDR3 bases: TGCGTCAGCAGACAAGAGAGTAGCGAGATAGGATCTGGGGCCAACGTCCTGACTTTC.

A single count supports this clonotype. This chain connects TRBV6-1 to TRBJ1-2; unclear D gene. Trimming took 7 bases from V and 0 from J, leaving 24 bases between them. Per germline, CDR1 MNHNS and CDR2 SASEGT. The CDR3 runs to 18 residues. The CDR3 protein is CASTERFLILGSNYGYTF. The DNA of the CDR3 is TGTGCCAGCACCGAACGGTTCCTGATCCTTGGATCTAACTATGGCTACACCTTC.

In the case of this clonotype: The CDR3 end shows no conserved phenylalanine or tryptophan, and so a read error is likely. It is unclear where the CDR3 begins or ends on the DNA, so no DNA is shown, and the CDR3 is as TCRdb lists it. This chain connects TRBV11-2 to TRBJ1-1. The CDR3 is 14 amino acids in total, end residues counted. Germline V CDR1 and CDR2: SGHAT, FQNNGV. The CDR3 spells CASRYTRGRAEAFY.

Details on this clonotype: Mismatch with germline at one junction end may stem from a read error. The chain uses TRBV6-1 and TRBJ2-2; a possible D gene is TRBD2 (5 bases). CDR3 size: 16 residues. From germline, CDR1 is MNHNS and CDR2 SASEGT. CDR3 nucleotide sequence: TGTACCAGCAGTGAACGTGGAGGATTGAACACCGGGGAACTGTTTTTT. Translating it yields CTSSERGGLNTGELFF.

This clonotype was detected only once. The junction and the germline gene differ at one end; a read error may be behind it. The chain recombines TRBV6-5 with TRBJ1-1; D is possibly TRBD1 (6 bases). The CDR3 has 16 amino acids. The V gene's germline CDR1 is MNHEY and CDR2 SVGAGI. CDR3 residues: CASNYGGSGGGTEASF. The CDR3 coding sequence is TGTGCCAGCAATTACGGGGGCAGCGGAGGGGGAACTGAAGCTTCCTTT.

As concerns this clonotype: The conserved final phenylalanine or tryptophan is absent from the CDR3, which likely points to a read error. The chain employs TRBV4-3 and TRBJ2-7; TRBD2 matches at 7 bases. This CDR3 is built from 18 residues. CDR1 is LGHNA, CDR2 YSLEER, per germline. Written as DNA, the CDR3 is TGCGCTAGCAGCCAAGCTGCGACGGGGGGTCACATTAGCTACGAGCAGTACTTA. Its protein is CASSQAATGGHISYEQYL.

This clonotype was seen only a few times. The CDR3 does not end in the conserved phenylalanine or tryptophan, so this is likely a read error. The CDR3 nucleotides read TGTGCCAGCAGTTTGGCGGGGGGCTTCGATGAGCAGTTCCTC. Encoded protein: CASSLAGGFDEQFL. The J gene is TRBJ2-1, the V gene TRBV12-3 or TRBV12-4; 8 bases are a match to TRBD2. The CDR3 length is 14 residues. After removal of 3 bases from V and 8 bases from J, the junction contained 6 bases not matched to a gene.

This clonotype has a single count. V gene TRBV7-3 combines with J gene TRBJ2-1, with D tentatively TRBD1 (6 bases). The CDR3 extends over 16 amino acids. In germline, CDR1 is SGHTA, CDR2 FQGTGA. The V and J ends lost 3 bases and 8 bases respectively, with 20 bases between them. In nucleotides, the CDR3 is TGTGCCAGCAGCTTGCAAAGGGGACATGGGAACCATGAGCAGTTCTTC. Translating it yields CASSLQRGHGNHEQFF.

This clonotype was seen just once. The chain uses TRBV5-5 and TRBJ1-6, with D hard to call. This CDR3 is 14 amino acids long. The V end was cut by 5 bases, the J end by 6 bases, with 12 bases between. The germline CDR1 and CDR2 sequences are SGHKS and YYEKEE (reference sequence). The CDR3 nucleotides are TGTGCCAGCAGTATGGACGTTAGTAATTCACCCCTCCACTTT. It codes for CASSMDVSNSPLHF. The variable domain in full, with the rest retrieved from reference TRBV5-5 and TRBJ1-6, is DAGVTQSPTHLIKTRGQQVTLRCSPISGHKSVSWYQQVLGQGPQFIFQYYEKEERGRGNFPDRFSARQFPNYSSELNVNALLLGDSALYLCASSMDVSNSPLHFGNGTRLTVT.

The chain has TRBV12-3 or TRBV12-4 and TRBJ2-3; D is unresolved. This CDR3 spans 13 amino acids. The germline V and J ends were trimmed by 4 bases and 6 bases, with 11 bases remaining between them. CDR3 sequence reads: CASSYHYIDTQYF. In nucleotides, the CDR3 is TGTGCCAGCAGTTATCACTACATTGATACGCAGTATTTT.

About this clonotype itself: Being one base from a much bigger clone, this may be a read error. The chain carries TRBV29-1 and TRBJ2-7, with 7 bases that match TRBD1. Per germline, CDR1 SQVTM and CDR2 ANQGSEA. The CDR3 runs 11 residues. CDR3 in DNA: TGCAGCATTGAGGGGGCCAACGAGCAGTACTTC. Translated: CSIEGANEQYF.

A note on this clonotype: The junction shows a germline mismatch at one end, possibly a read error. The chain recombines TRBV5-6 with TRBJ1-6; D is ambiguous. This CDR3 has 14 residues. CDR1 SGHDT and CDR2 YYEEEE come from the germline V gene. CDR3: CASGLIALGSPLHF. The CDR3 region has the DNA TGTGCCAGCGGCTTGATAGCACTGGGCTCACCCCTCCACTTT.

On this clonotype: No conserved phenylalanine or tryptophan ends this CDR3, so it is likely a read error. This chain connects TRBV11-3 to TRBJ2-7; the D call may be TRBD1 or TRBD2 (5 bases each). From germline, CDR1 is SGHNT and CDR2 YENEEA. CDR3 length: 15 residues. Trimming took off 0 bases at V and 0 bases at J, with 9 bases between the two ends. The CDR3 loop is CASSLDRDHSYEQYS. DNA for the CDR3: TGTGCCAGCAGCTTAGACAGGGACCACTCCTACGAGCAGTACTCC.

This clonotype showed up many times. This chain uses TRBV28 with TRBJ2-7; D may be TRBD1 (5 bases). Per germline, CDR1 MDHEN and CDR2 SYDVKM. The CDR3 contains 13 residues. Trimming stripped 6 bases from V and 6 bases from J, with 15 bases between. The CDR3 sequence: CASSQQQGFEQYF. CDR3 bases: TGTGCCAGCAGCCAACAGCAGGGTTTCGAGCAGTACTTC.

Concerning this clonotype itself: One end of the junction fails to match germline, which may point to a read error. This chain connects TRBV11-2 to TRBJ2-2, with 7 nucleotides matching TRBD2. Germline CDR1 reads SGHAT; CDR2 reads FQNNGV. This CDR3 has 16 amino acids. This chain's CDR3 is CDSSPDPQLNSGELLF. The CDR3 DNA reads TGTGACAGCAGCCCCGATCCCCAATTGAACAGCGGGGAGCTGTTGTTT.

Concerning this clonotype itself: An end of the junction does not agree with germline; a read error may underlie this. V gene TRBV11-2 combines with J gene TRBJ2-5; D tentatively fits TRBD1 or TRBD2 (5 bases each). CDR1 SGHAT and CDR2 FQNNGV come from the germline V gene. This CDR3 has 15 amino acids. This CDR3 reads CASSFLTTAAGTQYF. The CDR3 bases are TGTGCCAGCAGCTTCTTGACGACAGCCGCTGGGACCCAGTATTTC.

On this clonotype itself: A read error is likely, as this CDR3 ends without the conserved phenylalanine or tryptophan. This chain joins TRBV11-1 and TRBJ2-7; a weak D match, TRBD2 (5 bases). CDR1 and CDR2 (germline): SGHAT, FQDESV (reference sequence). The CDR3 runs to 14 residues. The CDR3 spells CASSIATAFYEQYL. In nucleotides, the CDR3 is TGTGCCAGCAGCATAGCGACGGCCTTCTACGAGCAGTACCTC.

This clonotype has only a few counts. At one boundary the junction diverges from the germline segment, which might be a read error. The chain recombines TRBV4-3 with TRBJ2-3, with TRBD2 as a possible D gene (5 bases). CDR3 size: 18 residues. Germline V gene sequence: CDR1 LGHNA, CDR2 YSLEER. The CDR3 DNA reads as TGTGCGGGCAGCCAGTCGGTCTGGCTGGGTGATCCCGATGATACTCAGTATTTT. It encodes CAGSQSVWLGDPDDTQYF.

Note on this clonotype: An end of the junction differs from the germline gene, which may be a read error. This sequence joins TRBV7-9 and TRBJ1-5; unclear D gene. CDR3 length: 15 amino acids. CDR1 and CDR2 (germline): SEHNR, FQNEAQ (reference sequence). The CDR3 loop reads CDSSLTIGRSQPQHF. For the CDR3, the DNA is TGTGACAGCAGCTTGACGATCGGGAGGAGTCAGCCCCAGCATTTT.

As regards this clonotype: Mismatch with germline at one junction end may stem from a read error. This chain links TRBV6-5 with TRBJ1-6; tentative D call: TRBD1 (5 bases). Germline lookup yields CDR1 MNHEY and CDR2 SVGAGI. The CDR3 has 13 residues. CDR3 sequence: CASRRGVHSSLHF. The CDR3 nucleotides read TGTGCCAGTAGAAGAGGGGTGCATTCATCCCTCCACTTT.

As concerns this clonotype: One end of the junction is discordant with germline, which a read error may explain. This chain uses TRBV29-1 with TRBJ2-1, with 7 bases aligning to TRBD2. There are 12 residues in the CDR3. Germline CDR1 SQVTM, CDR2 ANQGSEA. Written as DNA, the CDR3 is TGCAGCGTCGTGAGGTGGGAGGGCCGATCGTTGTTC. Translated: CSVVRWEGRSLF.

About this clonotype itself: The junction departs from the called germline gene at one end, perhaps through a read error. J is TRBJ2-1 and V is TRBV11-2, with 8 nucleotides matching TRBD2. The CDR3 runs to 14 residues. Germline lookup yields CDR1 SGHAT and CDR2 FQNNGV. CDR3 protein: CANSFGRGYNDQFF. CDR3 nucleotide sequence: TGTGCCAACAGCTTCGGGAGGGGGTACAATGACCAGTTCTTC.

A note on this clonotype: Compared with germline, one end of the junction differs, possibly owing to a read error. The rearrangement uses TRBV4-3 and TRBJ2-1; D perhaps matches TRBD2 (6 bases). This CDR3 contains 16 residues. Germline values: CDR1 LGHNA, CDR2 YSLEER. The CDR3: CASSQGAGSSYNEQSF. The CDR3 nucleotides are TGCGCCAGCAGCCAAGGCGCGGGAAGCTCCTACAATGAGCAGTCCTTC.

The genes are TRBV6-1 and TRBJ1-2; D not resolved. V lost 2 bases to trimming and J lost 0 bases, with 16 bases between them. Looked up from germline, CDR1 is MNHNS and CDR2 is SASEGT. The CDR3 length is 17 residues. The chain's CDR3 is CASSERLVLRSNYGYTF. The CDR3 DNA sequence: TGTGCCAGCAGTGAACGGTTGGTCCTTAGGTCTAACTATGGCTACACCTTC.

As for this clonotype: This sequence may be a read error, since a much larger clone differs from it by one base. The conserved closing phenylalanine or tryptophan is absent in this CDR3, likely reflecting a read error. This rearrangement joins TRBV20-1 to TRBJ2-7; 11 nucleotides match TRBD2. This CDR3 spans 15 amino acids. V lost 0 bases and J lost 0; bases outside the gene matches: 1. The germline V gene has CDR1 DFQATT and CDR2 SNEGSKA (reference sequence). This CDR3 reads CSARDSGRASYEQYL. The CDR3 DNA reads TGCAGTGCTAGAGATAGCGGGAGGGCCTCCTACGAGCAGTACCTC.

For this clonotype: At one end the junction does not follow the germline gene, possibly because of a read error. The rearrangement uses TRBV11-2 and TRBJ2-2, with TRBD2 matching over 9 bases. The CDR3 consists of 18 residues. The germline V gene has CDR1 SGHAT and CDR2 FQNNGV. The CDR3 bases are TGTGCCAGCAGCCCACACCGAGCGGGAGGCCCGAACACCCGGGAGCTGTTTTTT. Its translation: CASSPHRAGGPNTRELFF.

This clonotype was detected only once. Compared with germline, one end of the junction differs, possibly owing to a read error. The chain joins TRBV10-2 to TRBJ1-5, with D uncertain. CDR3 size: 14 residues. Germline assignment: CDR1 WSHSY and CDR2 SAAADI. CDR3 region: CASSVIGYNQPQHF. DNA for the CDR3: TGTGCCAGTAGTGTTATCGGGTACAATCAGCCCCAGCATTTT.

Points on this clonotype: Germline is not matched at one junction end, which may reflect a read error. This chain links TRBV28 with TRBJ2-3; 8 nucleotides line up with TRBD2. The germline V gene has CDR1 MDHEN and CDR2 SYDVKM. The CDR3 runs 17 residues. DNA for the CDR3: TGTGTCAGCAGTCCCGAGACTAGCGTGAGGAGCACAGATACGCAGTATTTT. It codes for CVSSPETSVRSTDTQYF.

V is TRBV4-3 and J is TRBJ2-3; 9 nucleotides line up with TRBD1. With V trimmed by 8 bases and J by 4 bases, 10 bases remained unmatched. CDR3 length: 15 amino acids. Per germline, CDR1 LGHNA and CDR2 YSLEER. The CDR3 loop reads CASRTRDRESDTQYF. Written as DNA, the CDR3 is TGCGCCAGCCGAACCCGGGACAGGGAATCAGATACGCAGTATTTT.